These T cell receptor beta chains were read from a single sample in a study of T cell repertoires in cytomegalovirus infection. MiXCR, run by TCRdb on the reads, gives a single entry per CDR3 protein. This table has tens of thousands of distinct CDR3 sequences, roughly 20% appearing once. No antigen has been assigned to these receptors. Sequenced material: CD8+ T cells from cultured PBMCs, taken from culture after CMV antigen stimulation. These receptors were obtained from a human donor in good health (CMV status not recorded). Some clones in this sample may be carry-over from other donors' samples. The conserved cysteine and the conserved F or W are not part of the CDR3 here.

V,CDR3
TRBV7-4,ASSLMVLGYT
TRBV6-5,ASRLGQTASPLH
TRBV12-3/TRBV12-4,ASSVSRQTQY
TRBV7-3,ASSFPPGYTEAF
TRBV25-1,GTRLNTEAF
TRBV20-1,SARDGASGGKNIQY
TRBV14,ASSQTRDQETQY
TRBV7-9,ASSSGPYGYT
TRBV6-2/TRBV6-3,ASMLSGTQETQY
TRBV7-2,ASSLYRGSYEQY
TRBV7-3,ASSLRSGGPYNEQF
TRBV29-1,SVEGGGSTDTQY
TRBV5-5,ASSLVGNSNQPQH
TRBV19,ASGISGGTEAF
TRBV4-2,ASSQDPETEAF
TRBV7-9,ASSTSRFGTDTQY
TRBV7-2,ASMPAYNEQF
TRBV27,ASSLPGFEQF
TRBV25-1,ASSDSGHYGYT
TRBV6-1,ASSEKGASSGSPLH
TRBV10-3,AISDPGQLNQPQH
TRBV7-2,ASTQFNQPQH